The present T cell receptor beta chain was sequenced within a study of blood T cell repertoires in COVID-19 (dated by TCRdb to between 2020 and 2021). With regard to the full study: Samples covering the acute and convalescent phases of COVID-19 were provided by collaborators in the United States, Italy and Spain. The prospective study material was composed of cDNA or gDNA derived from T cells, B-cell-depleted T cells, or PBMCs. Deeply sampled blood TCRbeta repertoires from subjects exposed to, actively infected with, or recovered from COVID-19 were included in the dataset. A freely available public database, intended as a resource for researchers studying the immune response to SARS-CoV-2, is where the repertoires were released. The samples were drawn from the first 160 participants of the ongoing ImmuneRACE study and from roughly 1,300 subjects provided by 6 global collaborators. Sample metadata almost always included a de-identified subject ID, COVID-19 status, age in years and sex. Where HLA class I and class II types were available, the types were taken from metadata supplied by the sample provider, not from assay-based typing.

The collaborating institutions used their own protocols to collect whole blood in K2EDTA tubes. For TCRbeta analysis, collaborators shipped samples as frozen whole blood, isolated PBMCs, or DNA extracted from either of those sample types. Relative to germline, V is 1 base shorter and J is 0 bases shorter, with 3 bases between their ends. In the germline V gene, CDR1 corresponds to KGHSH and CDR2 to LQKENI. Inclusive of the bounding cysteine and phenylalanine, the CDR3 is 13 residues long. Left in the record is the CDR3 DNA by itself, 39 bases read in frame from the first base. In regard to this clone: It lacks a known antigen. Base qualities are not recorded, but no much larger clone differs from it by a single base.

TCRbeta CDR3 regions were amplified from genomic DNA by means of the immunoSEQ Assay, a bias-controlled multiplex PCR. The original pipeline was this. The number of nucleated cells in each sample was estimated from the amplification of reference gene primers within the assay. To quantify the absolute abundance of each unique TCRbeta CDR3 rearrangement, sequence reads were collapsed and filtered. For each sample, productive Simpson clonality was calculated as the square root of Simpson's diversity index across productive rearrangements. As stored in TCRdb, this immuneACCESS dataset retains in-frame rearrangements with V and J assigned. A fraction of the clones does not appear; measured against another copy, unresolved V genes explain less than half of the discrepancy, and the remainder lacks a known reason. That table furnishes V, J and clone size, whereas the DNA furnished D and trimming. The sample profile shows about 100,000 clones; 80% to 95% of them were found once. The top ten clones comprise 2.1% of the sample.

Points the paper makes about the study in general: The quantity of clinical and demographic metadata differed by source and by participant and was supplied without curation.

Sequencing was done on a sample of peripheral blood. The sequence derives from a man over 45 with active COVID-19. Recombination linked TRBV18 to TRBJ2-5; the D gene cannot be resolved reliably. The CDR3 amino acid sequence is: CASSPLDQETQYF. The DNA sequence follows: TGTGCCAGCTCACCACTAGACCAAGAGACCCAGTACTTC. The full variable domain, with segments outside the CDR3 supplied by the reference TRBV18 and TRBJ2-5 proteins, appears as NAGVMQNPRHLVRRRGQEARLRCSPMKGHSHVYWYRQLPEEGLKFMVYLQKENIIDESGMPKERFSAEFPKEGPSILRIQQVVRGDSAAYFCASSPLDQETQYFGPGTRLLVL.